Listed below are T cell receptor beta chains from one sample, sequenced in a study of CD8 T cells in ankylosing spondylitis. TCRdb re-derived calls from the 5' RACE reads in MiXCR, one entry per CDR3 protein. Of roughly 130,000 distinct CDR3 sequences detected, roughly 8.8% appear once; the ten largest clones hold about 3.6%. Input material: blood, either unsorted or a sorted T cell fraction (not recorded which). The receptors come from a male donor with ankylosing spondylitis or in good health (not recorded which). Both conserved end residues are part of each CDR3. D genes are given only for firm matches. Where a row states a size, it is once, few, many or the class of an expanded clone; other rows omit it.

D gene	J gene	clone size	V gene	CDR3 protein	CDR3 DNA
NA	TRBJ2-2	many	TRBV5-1	CASSLAGTGELFF	TGCGCCAGCAGCTTGGCCGGCACCGGGGAGCTGTTTTTT
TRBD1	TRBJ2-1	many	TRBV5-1	CASSLDRGRSSYNEQFF	TGCGCCAGCAGCTTGGACAGGGGTCGGAGCTCCTACAATGAGCAGTTCTTC
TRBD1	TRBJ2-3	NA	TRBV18	CASSPPARQGSPDTQYF	TGTGCCAGCTCACCACCGGCCCGACAGGGGAGCCCCGATACGCAGTATTTT
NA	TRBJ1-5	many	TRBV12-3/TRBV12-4	CASSNRDNNQPQHF	TGTGCCAGCAGTAACCGGGACAACAATCAGCCCCAGCATTTT
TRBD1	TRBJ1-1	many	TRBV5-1	CASSAGQANTEAFF	TGCGCCAGCAGCGCGGGACAGGCGAACACTGAAGCTTTCTTT
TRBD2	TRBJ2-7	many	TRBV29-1	CSVDFAVGGEEQYF	TGCAGCGTTGATTTCGCGGTTGGGGGGGAAGAGCAGTACTTC
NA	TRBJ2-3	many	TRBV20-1	CSAGDLSTDTQYF	TGCAGTGCTGGAGACCTATCCACAGATACGCAGTATTTT
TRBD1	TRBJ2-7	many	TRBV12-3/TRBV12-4	CASRRQGYEQYF	TGTGCCAGCAGGCGACAGGGGTACGAGCAGTACTTC
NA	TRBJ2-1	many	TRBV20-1	CSARDLRLEGYNEQFF	TGCAGTGCTAGAGACCTTCGGCTCGAGGGTTACAATGAGCAGTTCTTC
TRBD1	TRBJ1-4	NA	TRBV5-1	CASSWGTGDRLANEKLFF	TGCGCCAGCAGCTGGGGGACAGGCGACCGTCTTGCTAATGAAAAACTGTTTTTT
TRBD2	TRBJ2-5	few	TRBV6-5	CASSYSWGGQETQYF	TGTGCCAGCAGTTACTCGTGGGGGGGACAAGAGACCCAGTACTTC
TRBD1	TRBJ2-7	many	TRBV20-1	CSVRPRTGSYEQYF	TGCAGTGTCAGGCCGAGGACAGGGTCGTACGAGCAGTACTTC
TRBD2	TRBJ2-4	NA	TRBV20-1	CSATGRAGLAKNIQYF	TGCAGTGCTACAGGGAGGGCCGGATTAGCCAAAAACATTCAGTACTTC
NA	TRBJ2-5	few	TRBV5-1	CASSLEGLDLETQYF	TGCGCCAGCAGCTTGGAGGGGCTTGACCTGGAGACCCAGTACTTC
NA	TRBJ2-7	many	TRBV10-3	CAISPTTDSYEQYF	TGTGCCATCAGCCCGACGACTGATTCCTACGAGCAGTACTTC
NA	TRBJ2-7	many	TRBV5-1	CASSLDPGRNEQYF	TGCGCCAGCAGCTTGGATCCGGGAAGGAACGAGCAGTACTTC
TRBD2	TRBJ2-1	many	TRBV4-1	CASSGGTSGKSSYNEQFF	TGCGCCAGCAGCGGGGGGACTAGCGGAAAAAGCTCCTACAATGAGCAGTTCTTC
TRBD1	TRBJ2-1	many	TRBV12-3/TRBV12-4	CASSSLGGGTGMNEQFF	TGTGCCAGCAGTTCCCTAGGGGGGGGGACAGGGATGAATGAGCAGTTCTTC
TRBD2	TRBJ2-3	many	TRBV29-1	CSVEDLGLAGVSDTQYF	TGCAGCGTTGAAGATCTTGGGCTAGCGGGAGTTTCAGATACGCAGTATTTT
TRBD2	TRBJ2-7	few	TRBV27	CASSLSTSGRDEQYF	TGTGCCAGCAGTTTATCGACTAGCGGGAGGGACGAGCAGTACTTC
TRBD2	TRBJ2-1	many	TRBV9	CASSPLAESYNEQFF	TGTGCCAGCAGCCCACTAGCGGAGTCCTACAATGAGCAGTTCTTC
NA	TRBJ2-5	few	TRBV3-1	CASSQEMILARQETQYF	TGTGCCAGCAGCCAAGAAATGATTCTAGCGCGCCAAGAGACCCAGTACTTC
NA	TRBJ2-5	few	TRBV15	CATSRDRGTQYF	TGTGCCACCAGCAGAGATCGGGGGACCCAGTACTTC
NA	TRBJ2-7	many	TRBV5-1	CASSLGPGARYEQYF	TGCGCCAGCAGCTTGGGCCCGGGAGCGAGATACGAGCAGTACTTC
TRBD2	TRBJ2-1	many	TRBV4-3	CASSQDFGLAGPSYNEQFF	TGCGCCAGCAGCCAAGATTTCGGACTAGCGGGACCTTCCTACAATGAGCAGTTCTTC
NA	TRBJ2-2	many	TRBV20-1	CSATGTGELFF	TGCAGTGCTACAGGGACCGGGGAGCTGTTTTTT